This TCR beta chain was captured in a study of post-analysis software for immune sequencing data (dated by TCRdb to about 2015). About the study as a whole: The recorded disease courses included relapsing-remitting, secondary progressive and progressive-relapsing multiple sclerosis, and some patients had no subtype annotation. The patient repertoires were compared against fewer than twelve previously published healthy control repertoires obtained from donors aged about 6 to 28 years. A subset of samples was prepared in parallel using single-end sample barcoding, then pooled and co-amplified after Illumina adapter ligation. What the research found in general, with its limitations: Multiple sclerosis patients had significantly lower normalized Chao1 diversity than controls, a result that suggests substantial peripheral T-cell clonal expansion. Strong co-clustering of samples prepared in the same batch was shown by direct clustering with F measure, prompting a batch-effect correction. The control group was slightly older than the multiple sclerosis patient group. Significantly higher frequencies in patients than in controls were found for about 5 TRBV segments, including TRBV5-6, TRBV5-1 and TRBV20-1.

V drops 6 bases and J drops 9 bases, leaving 24 bases in between. Including the terminal cysteine and phenylalanine, the CDR3 comprises 15 residues. The kept DNA is CDR3 alone, 45 bases in frame from the first base. To demonstrate the VDJtools post-analysis software, TCR beta repertoires were profiled from the peripheral blood of over ten young patients with multiple sclerosis. The multiple sclerosis patients were children and adolescents ranging in age from roughly 6 to 15 years. Library generation was performed with PCR. The run used an Illumina HiSeq 2500. Unique molecular identifiers were incorporated into TCR beta cDNA libraries to reduce PCR and sequencing biases. Every 1 to 10 million input T cells yielded approximately 500,000 cDNA molecules, meaning each molecule approximated one T cell. The same protocol used for the earlier healthy control dataset was applied to prepare and sequence the patient libraries. Within a given batch, samples were prepared together, multiplexed and sequenced on the same HiSeq lane. The authors' analysis ran thus. MIGEC handled the raw barcoded reads, throwing out single-read molecular identifier groups before consensus assembly and CDR3 extraction. Clonotype tables were post-analysed with VDJtools, normalizing diversity by down-sampling all datasets to the smallest sample size. To correct batch-related cross-sample contamination, repertoire overlap clustering matched CDR3 amino acid sequences but not nucleotide sequences. The raw public data were reprocessed by TCRdb itself: fastp quality trimming at Q25, MiXCR clonotype calling, in-frame beta chains only. Identical CDR3 protein sequences are pooled into one entry, listed with their most common genes and DNA. Clone size and V and J calls follow TCRdb, not the original study. Recorded for this sample are about 380,000 distinct CDR3 sequences; less than 35% of them occurred a single time. Under 15% of the sample is taken by the ten largest.

Notes on this clonotype: Its antigen remains undetermined. No much larger clone is present one base from it, and per-base qualities are unavailable.

The sequencing input was blood. The chain joins TRBV12-3 or TRBV12-4 to TRBJ2-7; the D gene may be TRBD1 or TRBD2, since each aligns over 5 bases. This clonotype was sampled from a girl aged 10 to 17 with multiple sclerosis. CDR3 reads: CASSPGREILRGQYF. Read as DNA, the sequence is TGTGCCAGCAGCCCGGGACGTGAGATCCTACGAGGGCAGTACTTC.